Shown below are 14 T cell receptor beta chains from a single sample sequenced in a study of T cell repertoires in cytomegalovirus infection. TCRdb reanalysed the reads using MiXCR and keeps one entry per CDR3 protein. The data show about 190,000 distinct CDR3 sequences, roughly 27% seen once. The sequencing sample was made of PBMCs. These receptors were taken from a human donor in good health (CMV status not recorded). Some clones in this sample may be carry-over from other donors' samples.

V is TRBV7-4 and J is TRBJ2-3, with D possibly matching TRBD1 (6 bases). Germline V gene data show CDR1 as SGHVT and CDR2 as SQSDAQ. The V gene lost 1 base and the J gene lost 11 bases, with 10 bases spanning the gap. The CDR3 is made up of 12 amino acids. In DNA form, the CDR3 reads TGTGCCAGCAGCTTAGAAGGACAGAAGCAGTATTTT. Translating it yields CASSLEGQKQYF.

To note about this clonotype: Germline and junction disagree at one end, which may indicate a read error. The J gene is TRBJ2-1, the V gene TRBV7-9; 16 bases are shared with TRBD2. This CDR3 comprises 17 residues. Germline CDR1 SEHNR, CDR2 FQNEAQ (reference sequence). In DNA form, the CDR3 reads TGTGCCAGCAGCTTGAATACTGCGGGACTAGCGGGGGGGCTAGGTATCTTC. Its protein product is CASSLNTAGLAGGLGIF.

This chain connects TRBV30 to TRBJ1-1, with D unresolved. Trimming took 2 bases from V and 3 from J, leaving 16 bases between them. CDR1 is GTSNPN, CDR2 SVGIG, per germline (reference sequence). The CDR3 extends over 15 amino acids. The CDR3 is CAWSRQDRRDTEAFF. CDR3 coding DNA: TGTGCCTGGAGTAGGCAGGATCGAAGGGACACTGAAGCTTTCTTT.

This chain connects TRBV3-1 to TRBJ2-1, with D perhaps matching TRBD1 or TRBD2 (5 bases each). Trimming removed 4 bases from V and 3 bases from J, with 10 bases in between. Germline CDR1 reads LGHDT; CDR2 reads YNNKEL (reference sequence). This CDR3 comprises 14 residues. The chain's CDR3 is CASSPGARYNEQFF. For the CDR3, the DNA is TGTGCCAGCAGCCCCGGGGCCCGCTACAATGAGCAGTTCTTC.

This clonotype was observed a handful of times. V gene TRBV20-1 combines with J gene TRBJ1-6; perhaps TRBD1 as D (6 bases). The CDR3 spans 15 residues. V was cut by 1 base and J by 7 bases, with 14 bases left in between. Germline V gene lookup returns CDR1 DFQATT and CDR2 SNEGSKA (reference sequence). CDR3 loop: CSARAYWTANSPLHF. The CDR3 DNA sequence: TGCAGTGCTAGAGCGTATTGGACAGCAAATTCACCCCTCCACTTT.

CDR3 coding DNA: TGCAGTGCTAGTGAGGGGGCGGACACTCATCAGCCCCAGCATTTT. It codes for CSASEGADTHQPQHF. This chain connects TRBV20-1 to TRBJ1-5; 7 bases fit TRBD1. The CDR3 contains 15 residues. V shed 3 bases, J shed 5 bases, and the junction held 10 bases outside the gene matches. Germline CDR1 is DFQATT and CDR2 is SNEGSKA (reference sequence).

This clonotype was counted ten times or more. CDR3: CASSLKQGGEQYF. The CDR3 nucleotides are TGTGCCAGCAGCTTGAAACAGGGCGGGGAGCAGTACTTC. The genes are TRBV11-2 and TRBJ2-7; D is possibly TRBD1 (6 bases). Germline CDR1 is SGHAT and CDR2 is FQNNGV. Trimming pared 3 bases from V and 7 bases from J, leaving 13 bases between. The CDR3 is made up of 13 amino acids.

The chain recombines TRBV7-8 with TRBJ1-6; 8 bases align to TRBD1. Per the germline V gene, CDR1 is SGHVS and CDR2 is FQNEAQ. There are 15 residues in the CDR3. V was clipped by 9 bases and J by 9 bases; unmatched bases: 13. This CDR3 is CASRRGRGQGSPLHF. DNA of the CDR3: TGTGCCAGTCGCCGGGGCAGGGGGCAAGGTTCACCCCTCCACTTT. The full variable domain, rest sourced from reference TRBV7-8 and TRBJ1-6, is GAGVSQSPRYKVAKRGQDVALRCDPISGHVSLFWYQQALGQGPEFLTYFQNEAQLDKSGLPSDRFFAERPEGSVSTLKIQRTQQEDSAVYLCASRRGRGQGSPLHFGNGTRLTVT.

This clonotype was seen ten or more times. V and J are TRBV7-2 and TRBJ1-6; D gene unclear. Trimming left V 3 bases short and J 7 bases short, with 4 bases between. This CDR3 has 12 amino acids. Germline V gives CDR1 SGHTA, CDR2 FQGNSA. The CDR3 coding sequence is TGTGCCAGCAGCTTCAGGAATTCACCCCTCCACTTT. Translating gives CASSFRNSPLHF.

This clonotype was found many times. CDR3 sequence: CASTSPLGSPLHF. CDR3 bases: TGTGCCAGCACCTCTCCACTTGGTTCACCCCTCCACTTT. The chain combines TRBV27 with TRBJ1-6; D is ambiguous. There are 13 residues in the CDR3. Germline loops: CDR1 MNHEY, CDR2 SMNVEV (reference sequence). With 7 bases removed from V and 9 bases from J, the gap between germline ends came to 13 bases.

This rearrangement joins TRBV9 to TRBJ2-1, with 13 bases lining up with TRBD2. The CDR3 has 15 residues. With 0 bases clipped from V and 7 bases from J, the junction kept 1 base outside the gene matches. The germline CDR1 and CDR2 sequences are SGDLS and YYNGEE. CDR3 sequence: CASSVELAGGNEQFF. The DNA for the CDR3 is TGTGCCAGCAGCGTAGAACTAGCGGGGGGGAATGAGCAGTTCTTC. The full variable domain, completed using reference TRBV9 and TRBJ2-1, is DSGVTQTPKHLITATGQRVTLRCSPRSGDLSVYWYQQSLDQGLQFLIQYYNGEERAKGNILERFSAQQFPDLHSELNLSSLELGDSALYFCASSVELAGGNEQFFGPGTRLTVL.

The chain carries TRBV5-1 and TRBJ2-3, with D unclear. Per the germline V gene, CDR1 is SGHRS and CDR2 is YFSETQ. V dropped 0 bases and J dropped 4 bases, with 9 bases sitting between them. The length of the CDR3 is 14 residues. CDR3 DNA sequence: TGCGCCAGCAGCTTGGGGGATGGATCAGATACGCAGTATTTT. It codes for CASSLGDGSDTQYF.

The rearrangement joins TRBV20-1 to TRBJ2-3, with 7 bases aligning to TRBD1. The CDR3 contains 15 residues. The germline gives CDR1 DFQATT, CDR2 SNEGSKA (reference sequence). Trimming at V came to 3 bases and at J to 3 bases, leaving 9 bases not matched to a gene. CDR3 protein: CSASADRDGTDTQYF. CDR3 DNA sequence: TGCAGTGCTAGTGCCGACAGGGACGGGACAGATACGCAGTATTTT.

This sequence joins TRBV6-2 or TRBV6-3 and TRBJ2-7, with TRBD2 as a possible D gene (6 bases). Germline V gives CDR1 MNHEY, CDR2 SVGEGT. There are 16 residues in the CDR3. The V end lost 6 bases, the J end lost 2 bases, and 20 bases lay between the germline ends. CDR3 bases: TGTGCCAGCAGGAGGGACTTCCTGTCGAACCCCTACGAGCAGTACTTC. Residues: CASRRDFLSNPYEQYF.